The text below deals with one T cell receptor (beta chain). Categorization into cohorts depended on clinical history that participants reported. The recovered donors of Cohort 3 showed two negative PCRs, clearance, or symptom resolution. This entry belongs to a study of blood T cell repertoires in COVID-19. Original processing notes: For nucleated cells, counts were estimated from reference gene primer amplification. Sequencing was performed with immunoSEQ multiplex PCR; in TCRdb, only in-frame clones are kept and a portion is missing. The DNA gave D and trimming, while V, J and clone size come from that table. The data contain roughly 230,000 clones, 70% to 85% of them singletons. This TCR came from a woman aged 55-69 years who had recovered from COVID-19. Sequencing was carried out using PBMCs or T cells enriched from blood (not recorded which).

The CDR3 DNA is TGTGCCAGCAGAAAGACAGAATCCCTTGAAGCTTTCTTT. This codes for CASRKTESLEAFF. The J gene is TRBJ1-1, the V gene TRBV27; D might be TRBD1 (5 bases). The V and J ends lost 6 bases and 7 bases respectively, with 15 bases between them. Germline CDR1 MNHEY, CDR2 SMNVEV (reference sequence). The CDR3 sequence is 13 residues long.